This T cell receptor (beta chain) is from a study of PD-L1 blockade in urothelial cancer. Study-level background: Of roughly 30 patients, twenty-five were males with bladder-origin urothelial cancer.

As for time point: pretreatment peripheral blood. Each PCR reaction had synthetic TCR analog templates spiked into it. Assay used: immunoSEQ multiplex PCR; TCRdb lists only in-frame clones, some missing. The table has tens of thousands of clones, 90% seen once. Worth noting for this clone: The antigen remains unidentified.

CDR1 and CDR2 (germline): MDHEN, SYDVKM. V lost 10 bases and J lost 6, with 13 bases in between. The CDR3 sequence is 11 residues long. Study-level points and caveats: Durable benefit accompanied greater 3-week expansion of tumor-associated blood clones. TCR clonality was measured in pretreatment peripheral blood. Clonality below the median predicted better survival.

The rearrangement uses TRBV28 and TRBJ2-7; TRBD2 is a possible D gene (6 bases). The specimen comprised PBMCs, sampled around atezolizumab (anti-PD-L1) treatment. The receptor comes from a man in his sixties with urothelial cancer. As DNA, the CDR3 is TGTGCCACCGCGGGATGGTTCGAGCAGTACTTC. The encoded protein is CATAGWFEQYF.